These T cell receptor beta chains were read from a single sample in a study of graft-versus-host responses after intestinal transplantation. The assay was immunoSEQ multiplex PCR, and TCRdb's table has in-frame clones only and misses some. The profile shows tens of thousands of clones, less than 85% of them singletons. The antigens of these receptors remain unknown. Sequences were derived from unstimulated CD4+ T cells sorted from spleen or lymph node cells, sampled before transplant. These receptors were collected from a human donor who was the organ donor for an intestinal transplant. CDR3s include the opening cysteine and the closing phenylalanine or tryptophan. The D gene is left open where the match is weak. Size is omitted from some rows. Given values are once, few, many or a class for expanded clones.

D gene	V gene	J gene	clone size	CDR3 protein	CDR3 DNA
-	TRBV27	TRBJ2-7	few	CASGNTGLPYEQYF	TGTGCCAGCGGAAATACAGGGTTACCCTACGAGCAGTACTTC
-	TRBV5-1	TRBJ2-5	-	CASSLFLGEQETQYF	TGCGCCAGCAGCTTGTTTCTCGGCGAGCAAGAGACCCAGTACTTC
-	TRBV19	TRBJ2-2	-	CASSIGQSNTGELFF	TGTGCCAGTAGTATAGGGCAGTCGAACACCGGGGAGCTGTTTTTT
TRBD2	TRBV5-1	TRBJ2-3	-	CASSPSGGATDTQYF	TGCGCCAGCAGCCCTAGCGGGGGGGCCACAGATACGCAGTATTTT
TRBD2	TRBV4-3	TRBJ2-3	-	CASSLLAGGPDTQYF	TGCGCCAGCAGCCTACTAGCGGGGGGGCCGGATACGCAGTATTTT
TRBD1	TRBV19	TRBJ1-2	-	CASSIIATGGYGYTF	TGTGCCAGTAGTATAATCGCAACAGGGGGCTATGGCTACACCTTC
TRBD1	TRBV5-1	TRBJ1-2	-	CASSYYLDRGQSYGYTF	TGCGCCAGCAGCTATTATCTCGACAGGGGGCAAAGCTATGGCTACACCTTC
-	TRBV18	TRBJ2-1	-	CASSPENEQFF	TGTGCCAGCTCACCCGAGAATGAGCAGTTCTTC
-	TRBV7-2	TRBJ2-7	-	CASSQTGNGALEQYF	TGTGCCAGCAGCCAAACGGGGAACGGCGCCCTCGAGCAGTACTTC
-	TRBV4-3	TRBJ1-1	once	CASSQWGTLNTEAFF	TGCGCCAGCAGCCAATGGGGGACTTTGAACACTGAAGCTTTCTTT
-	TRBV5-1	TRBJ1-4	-	CACRPGAGAYEKLFF	TGCGCCTGCAGACCTGGGGCAGGGGCGTATGAAAAACTGTTTTTT